The T cell receptor beta chain described here comes from a study of PD-L1 blockade in urothelial cancer. Study-level information: Males with bladder-origin urothelial cancer made up about 85% of the roughly 29 patients.

TCRdb keeps only in-frame clones here, not all; method: immunoSEQ multiplex PCR. The table lists more than 75,000 clones, less than 90% of them singletons. Regarding the study as a whole: Tumor-associated clones in the blood of durable-benefit patients grew more at 3 weeks.

On this clone: Its antigen is unidentified.

The CDR3 totals 16 residues. Trimming removed 5 bases at V and 1 base at J, with 17 bases between. Germline CDR1 and CDR2: SGHTA and FQGNSA. The sample's time point: pretreatment peripheral blood. Sequences were derived from PBMCs, sampled around atezolizumab (anti-PD-L1) treatment. The J gene is TRBJ1-1, the V gene TRBV7-2; D gene uncertain. This sequence originates from a man aged 55-75 years with urothelial cancer. DNA for the CDR3: TGTGCCAGCAGCCCGCGAACTCTTCGGGGGAACACTGAAGCTTTCTTT. It translates to CASSPRTLRGNTEAFF.